This T cell receptor (beta chain) was obtained from a study of PD-L1 blockade in urothelial cancer. Study background: Most patients, about 85% of the roughly 30, were males with bladder-origin cancer. Blood samples contained a median around 140,000 T cells.

Sampling of each patient yielded between 1 and 8 specimens, collected pretreatment and on-treatment. PCRs each included synthetic TCR analog templates spiked in. Generated by immunoSEQ multiplex PCR, the TCRdb table keeps only in-frame clones and is missing some. The table lists over 20,000 clones, roughly 90% of them singletons. Source: PBMCs, taken around atezolizumab (anti-PD-L1) treatment. The TCR comes from a man between 60 and 75 years old with urothelial cancer.

The CDR3: CASSVSGTDPSPLHF. The CDR3 DNA reads as TGTGCCAGCAGCGTATCCGGGACAGACCCATCACCCCTCCACTTT. The chain uses TRBV9 and TRBJ1-6; TRBD1 matches at 7 bases. V lost 1 base and J lost 10; bases outside the gene matches: 8. The CDR3 spans 15 residues. Germline V lookup: CDR1 SGDLS, CDR2 YYNGEE. Drawing the rest from reference TRBV9 and TRBJ1-6, the complete variable domain is DSGVTQTPKHLITATGQRVTLRCSPRSGDLSVYWYQQSLDQGLQFLIQYYNGEERAKGNILERFSAQQFPDLHSELNLSSLELGDSALYFCASSVSGTDPSPLHFGNGTRLTVT.